The 27 T cell receptor beta chains reported below all come from one sample, sequenced in a study of T cell responses to AZD1222 COVID-19 vaccine. Some clones are missing from TCRdb's copy, which holds only in-frame ones; the method was immunoSEQ multiplex PCR. Of under 150,000 clones in the sample, more than 75% were seen once. Sequencing used peripheral blood, obtained on day 0 of AZD1222 vaccination. The receptors were gathered from an adult in good health.

The chain employs TRBV28 and TRBJ1-1; no clear D. V dropped 5 bases and J dropped 7 bases, with 14 bases sitting between them. Germline V gene sequence: CDR1 MDHEN, CDR2 SYDVKM. The CDR3 runs to 13 residues. The CDR3 loop reads CASSPDTSNEAFF. The DNA for the CDR3 is TGTGCCAGCAGTCCCGACACGTCCAATGAAGCTTTCTTT.

The V call is TRBV7-2, the J call TRBJ2-1, with 14 bases matching TRBD2. Germline lookup yields CDR1 SGHTA and CDR2 FQGNSA. The CDR3 runs 17 residues. The junction had 4 bases not matched to a gene; V was cut back by 1 base and J by 5 bases. The CDR3 DNA is TGTGCCAGCAGCTTAGAGGGACTAGCGGGAGATCACAATGAGCAGTTCTTC. Translation: CASSLEGLAGDHNEQFF.

V usage is TRBV25-1 and J usage is TRBJ1-4, with D tentatively TRBD1 (6 bases). CDR1 and CDR2 (germline): MGHDK, SYGVNS. The CDR3 sequence is 14 residues long. The V end lost 3 bases, the J end lost 8 bases, and 13 bases lay between the germline ends. The CDR3 bases are TGTGCCAGCAGTGATTCCAGGGGAAACGAAAAACTGTTTTTT. Translating gives CASSDSRGNEKLFF.

This clone was seen a single time. The CDR3 DNA follows: TGCGCCAGCAGCCAAGGGGCCGAAGTTAGTGGCTACACCTTC. Translation: CASSQGAEVSGYTF. The V gene is TRBV4-3, the J gene TRBJ1-2; no definite D call. Germline V gives CDR1 LGHNA, CDR2 YSLEER. Between the trimmed V and J ends, which lost 1 base and 7 bases, there was a span of 13 bases. The CDR3 is 14 amino acids.

The chain employs TRBV6-5 and TRBJ1-2; unclear D gene. The CDR3 runs to 12 residues. The germline CDR1 and CDR2 sequences are MNHEY and SVGAGI. V was shortened by 6 bases and J by 7 bases, with 12 bases between the two germline ends. In nucleotides, the CDR3 is TGTGCCAGCAGACACCCGCAAATTGGCTACACCTTC. Translating gives CASRHPQIGYTF.

This chain uses TRBV11-1 with TRBJ1-1; TRBD1 might be the D (5 bases). The V gene lost 8 bases and the J gene lost 7 bases, with 26 bases spanning the gap. The CDR3 runs to 16 residues. Germline V gene data show CDR1 as SGHAT and CDR2 as FQDESV (reference sequence). The CDR3 sequence: CASARQAGRGKGEAFF. Here the CDR3 DNA reads TGTGCCAGCGCCCGCCAGGCGGGACGGGGAAAGGGTGAAGCTTTCTTT.

This chain joins TRBV3-1 (or the pseudogene TRBV3-2) and TRBJ2-7, with D maybe TRBD2 (6 bases). CDR1 is LGHDT and CDR2 is YNNKEL in the germline V gene (reference sequence). V gave up 4 bases and J gave up 7 bases, with 17 bases separating them. This CDR3 region has 14 residues. The CDR3 reads CASSPLPGLGEQYF. In nucleotides, the CDR3 is TGTGCCAGCAGCCCCCTGCCGGGACTGGGAGAGCAGTACTTC.

In its sample, this clone was seen a few times. The CDR3 sequence is CSAGAGGTNEKLFF. The CDR3, as DNA: TGCAGCGCAGGGGCAGGGGGTACCAATGAAAAACTGTTTTTT. The chain has TRBV29-1 and TRBJ1-4; 7 nucleotides line up with TRBD1. Looked up from germline, CDR1 is SQVTM and CDR2 is ANQGSEA. The CDR3 length is 14 residues. V dropped 7 bases and J dropped 5; count of bases not matched to a gene: 10.

This chain connects TRBV29-1 to TRBJ1-2; a possible D gene is TRBD1 (6 bases). The CDR3 runs 13 residues. V was trimmed by 0 bases and J by 6 bases, leaving 11 bases between them. Germline CDR1 is SQVTM and CDR2 is ANQGSEA. CDR3 in amino acids: CSVEDLQGNGYTF. The CDR3 DNA reads TGCAGCGTTGAAGATCTTCAGGGGAATGGCTACACCTTC.

The chain joins TRBV4-3 to TRBJ1-1, with 7 bases that match TRBD1. The germline CDR1 and CDR2 sequences are LGHNA and YSLEER. This CDR3 spans 14 amino acids. V shed 3 bases, J shed 3 bases, and the junction held 4 bases outside the gene matches. The chain's CDR3 is CASSHRTGDTEAFF. As DNA, the CDR3 is TGCGCCAGCAGCCACCGCACAGGGGACACTGAAGCTTTCTTT.

As DNA, the CDR3 is TGTGCCAGCAGTTTCAGACTTAAAACGGGGGAAAAACTGTTTTTT. Its translation: CASSFRLKTGEKLFF. The gene calls are TRBV25-1 and TRBJ1-4; unclear D gene. The CDR3 contains 15 residues. CDR1 is MGHDK and CDR2 is SYGVNS in the germline V gene. V lost 5 bases to trimming and J lost 8 bases, with 18 bases between them.

V usage is TRBV5-4 and J usage is TRBJ2-1, with unresolved D. CDR3 size: 13 residues. Trimming took off 4 bases at V and 6 bases at J, with 11 bases between the two ends. CDR1 is SGHNT, CDR2 YYREEE, per germline (reference sequence). For the CDR3, the DNA is TGTGCCAGCAGCGAGATAATGAGCAATGAGCAGTTCTTC. It yields the protein CASSEIMSNEQFF. Full variable domain (remainder filled in from reference TRBV5-4 and TRBJ2-1): ETGVTQSPTHLIKTRGQQVTLRCSSQSGHNTVSWYQQALGQGPQFIFQYYREEENGRGNFPPRFSGLQFPNYSSELNVNALELDDSALYLCASSEIMSNEQFFGPGTRLTVL.

The chain couples TRBV19 to TRBJ1-2; the match to TRBD1 covers 8 bases. J lost 3 bases, V lost 3 bases, and 0 bases had no gene match. The CDR3 consists of 13 residues. The V gene's germline CDR1 is LNHDA and CDR2 SQIVND (reference sequence). The CDR3 protein is CASSMGQDYGYTF. As DNA, the CDR3 is TGTGCCAGTAGTATGGGACAGGACTATGGCTACACCTTC.

The CDR3 region has the DNA TGTGCCAGCAGCCAAGGTGATGCACAGCCCCAGCATTTT. It is translated as CASSQGDAQPQHF. This chain links TRBV7-2 with TRBJ1-5; D is unclear. The V end lost 5 bases, the J end lost 7 bases, and 12 bases lay between the germline ends. The germline gives CDR1 SGHTA, CDR2 FQGNSA. CDR3 length equals 13 residues. Looking up the rest from reference TRBV7-2 and TRBJ1-5 gives the full variable domain: GAGVSQSPSNKVTEKGKDVELRCDPISGHTALYWYRQSLGQGLEFLIYFQGNSAPDKSGLPSDRFSAERTGGSVSTLTIQRTQQEDSAVYLCASSQGDAQPQHFGDGTRLSIL.

V is TRBV4-1 and J is TRBJ1-2; no reliable D call. The V end was cut by 2 bases, the J end by 4 bases, with 8 bases between. The CDR3 extends over 13 amino acids. CDR1 is MGHRA, CDR2 YSYEKL, per germline. The CDR3 nucleotides are TGCGCCAGCAGCCAAACGGGTGGCTATGGCTACACCTTC. This encodes CASSQTGGYGYTF.

The chain couples TRBV3-1 (or the pseudogene TRBV3-2) to TRBJ2-7, with D possibly matching TRBD2 (6 bases). The CDR3 has 13 amino acids. V lost 4 bases and J lost 5, with 12 bases in between. The germline gives CDR1 LGHDT, CDR2 YNNKEL (reference sequence). CDR3 sequence (DNA): TGTGCCAGCAGCCCCTCGGGAGACGACGAGCAGTACTTC. It yields the protein CASSPSGDDEQYF.

The chain's CDR3 is CASSIGQGGTNEKLFF. In DNA form, the CDR3 reads TGTGCCAGCAGCATCGGACAGGGGGGAACTAATGAAAAACTGTTTTTT. This chain joins TRBV9 and TRBJ1-4; TRBD1 matches at 10 bases. Germline values: CDR1 SGDLS, CDR2 YYNGEE. This CDR3 has 16 amino acids. V was clipped by 4 bases and J by 1 base; unmatched bases: 4.

The chain employs TRBV7-9 and TRBJ2-5, with D perhaps matching TRBD2 (5 bases). V lost 4 bases and J 0 bases, leaving 15 bases between the germline ends. This CDR3 is built from 16 residues. Germline V gives CDR1 SEHNR, CDR2 FQNEAQ (reference sequence). CDR3 nucleotide sequence: TGTGCCAGCAGCTCAGATACGCGGAGGTACCAAGAGACCCAGTACTTC. Its protein product is CASSSDTRRYQETQYF.

V gene TRBV6-2 or TRBV6-3 combines with J gene TRBJ1-5, with D possibly matching TRBD1 (5 bases). Germline CDR1 reads MNHEY; CDR2 reads SVGEGT. The CDR3 is made up of 16 amino acids. V gave up 2 bases and J gave up 0 bases, with 11 bases separating them. Here the CDR3 reads CASSYRGGYSNQPQHF. In nucleotides, the CDR3 is TGTGCCAGCAGTTACCGCGGGGGGTATAGCAATCAGCCCCAGCATTTT.

V and J are TRBV5-7 and TRBJ2-7, with D possibly matching TRBD1 (5 bases). TRBV5-7 is annotated as an ORF whose role is uncertain. The CDR3 is 12 amino acids. The germline V and J ends were trimmed by 0 bases and 5 bases, with 6 bases remaining between them. The CDR3 protein is CASSLGGHEQYF. The CDR3 DNA is TGTGCCAGCAGCTTGGGGGGCCACGAGCAGTACTTC.

The chain joins TRBV12-3 or TRBV12-4 to TRBJ1-2; a weak D match, TRBD1 (5 bases). V was pared by 7 bases and J by 4 bases, with 13 bases between. The CDR3 sequence is 13 residues long. CDR3: CASIPRTTYGYTF. In DNA form, the CDR3 reads TGTGCCAGCATCCCTCGGACAACCTATGGCTACACCTTC.

Remarks on this clone: Its ends do not fully match the called genes, so a read error is possible. The chain is built from TRBV18 and TRBJ2-2; no clear D gene. Germline V lookup: CDR1 KGHSH, CDR2 LQKENI. The CDR3 runs 12 residues. CDR3 in DNA: TGTGCCAGCTCCCCACGCGTAGGGGAGCTGTTTTTT. Its protein product is CASSPRVGELFF.

V and J are TRBV28 and TRBJ1-2, with D hard to call. Trimming took off 0 bases at V and 4 bases at J, with 9 bases between the two ends. The CDR3 totals 14 residues. Germline V lookup: CDR1 MDHEN, CDR2 SYDVKM. The CDR3 region is CASSLWMTVYGYTF. CDR3 sequence (DNA): TGTGCCAGCAGTTTATGGATGACGGTCTATGGCTACACCTTC.

The chain couples TRBV7-9 to TRBJ1-5; 7 positions match TRBD1. Trimming removed 1 base from V and 3 bases from J; junction bases left unmatched: 9. The CDR3 sequence is 17 residues long. Germline CDR1 is SEHNR and CDR2 is FQNEAQ (reference sequence). CDR3 nucleotide sequence: TGTGCCAGCAGCTTAGGGGGGCCGACAGGGCTCAATCAGCCCCAGCATTTT. Its protein product is CASSLGGPTGLNQPQHF.

The genes are TRBV12-3 or TRBV12-4 and TRBJ1-6; no clear D gene. V lost 3 bases and J 9 bases, leaving 9 bases between the germline ends. This CDR3 has 13 amino acids. The CDR3, as DNA: TGTGCCAGCAGTTTGGAAACGGGTTCACCCCTCCACTTT. This sequence encodes CASSLETGSPLHF.

This clone is a singleton in its sample. The CDR3 region has the DNA TGCAGTGTTGGTGGTGAGCAGTTCTTC. Protein sequence: CSVGGEQFF. This chain joins TRBV20-1 and TRBJ2-1; no clear D. V was pared by 7 bases and J by 9 bases, with 7 bases between. The CDR3 is 9 residues long. In germline, CDR1 is DFQATT, CDR2 SNEGSKA (reference sequence).

CDR3 DNA sequence: TGTGCCAGCAGTTACTGGCGGGGCTCTAGCAATCAGCCCCAGCATTTT. Residues: CASSYWRGSSNQPQHF. The chain recombines TRBV6-2 or TRBV6-3 with TRBJ1-5; perhaps TRBD1 as D (5 bases). CDR1 is MNHEY, CDR2 SVGEGT, per germline. This CDR3 region has 16 residues. V lost 1 base and J 0 bases, leaving 10 bases between the germline ends.